Shown below are 26 T cell receptor beta chains from a single sample sequenced in a study of T-cell reconstitution after alpha-beta-depleted transplantation in children. This sample's TCRbeta library carried unique molecular identifier barcodes. MiXCR, applied by TCRdb to the PCR reads, yields one record per CDR3 protein. The profile shows a few hundred thousand distinct CDR3 sequences, over 9% of them singletons. The source was PBMCs, collected before TCRalphabeta/CD19-depleted stem cell transplant. These receptors were taken from a boy in the first two years of life with acute myeloid leukemia, due to receive a stem cell transplant.

This clonotype has at least ten counts. The V call is TRBV24-1, the J call TRBJ2-7; no clear D. The V end lost 0 bases, the J end lost 6 bases, and 5 bases lay between the germline ends. The CDR3 extends over 12 amino acids. CDR1 is KGHDR, CDR2 SFDVKD, per germline. CDR3 nucleotide sequence: TGTGCCACCAGTGATTTGCGGAGCGAGCAGTACTTC. Protein: CATSDLRSEQYF.

This clonotype was counted many times. The rearrangement uses TRBV24-1 and TRBJ1-2; 8 positions match TRBD1. Germline CDR1 and CDR2: KGHDR and SFDVKD. This CDR3 is built from 15 residues. Germline trimming cut 4 bases from V and 5 bases from J; bases unmatched to any gene: 8. CDR3 in amino acids: CATSDAGTGRYGYTF. Written as DNA, the CDR3 is TGTGCCACCAGTGACGCCGGGACAGGACGATATGGCTACACCTTC.

Ten or more counts support this clonotype. In DNA form, the CDR3 reads TGTGCCAGCAGTTTCCGGCTACAGGGGCGGGGTCAGCCCCAGCATTTT. It specifies CASSFRLQGRGQPQHF. The V gene is TRBV28, the J gene TRBJ1-5; 7 nucleotides line up with TRBD1. J was trimmed by 6 bases and V by 3 bases; bases with no gene match: 11. Per germline, CDR1 MDHEN and CDR2 SYDVKM. This CDR3 has 16 amino acids.

This clonotype has ten or more counts. The rearrangement uses TRBV6-1 and TRBJ1-5, with D possibly being TRBD1 (6 bases). The CDR3 is 15 residues long. The germline V gene encodes CDR1 MNHNS and CDR2 SASEGT. V lost 4 bases and J 2 bases, leaving 12 bases between the germline ends. The CDR3 DNA sequence: TGTGCCAGCAGTGGGGGGCCTTTTGGCAATCAGCCCCAGCATTTT. Encoded protein: CASSGGPFGNQPQHF.

In this sample, this clonotype turned up many times. This rearrangement joins TRBV5-6 to TRBJ2-2; D call uncertain. V lost 1 base, J lost 2 bases, and 9 bases lay in between. There are 15 residues in the CDR3. Germline CDR1 is SGHDT and CDR2 is YYEEEE. CDR3 in DNA: TGTGCCAGCAGCTTGTACCACCGCAACACCGGGGAGCTGTTTTTT. This gives the protein CASSLYHRNTGELFF. Full variable domain (outside the CDR3, taken from reference TRBV5-6 and TRBJ2-2): DAGVTQSPTHLIKTRGQQVTLRCSPKSGHDTVSWYQQALGQGPQFIFQYYEEEERQRGNFPDRFSGHQFPNYSSELNVNALLLGDSALYLCASSLYHRNTGELFFGEGSRLTVL.

The rearrangement uses TRBV6-5 and TRBJ2-1; 9 bases line up with TRBD1. Per the germline V gene, CDR1 is MNHEY and CDR2 is SVGAGI. This CDR3 spans 16 amino acids. With V trimmed by 0 bases and J by 6 bases, 6 bases remained unmatched. CDR3 coding DNA: TGTGCCAGCAGTTACTCGCGGGACAGGGATTTCAATGAGCAGTTCTTC. Its translation: CASSYSRDRDFNEQFF.

This clonotype was counted between two and nine times. The chain recombines TRBV5-1 with TRBJ1-4; 9 nucleotides line up with TRBD1. The CDR3 spans 15 residues. Germline V lookup: CDR1 SGHRS, CDR2 YFSETQ. After removal of 4 bases from V and 7 bases from J, the junction contained 8 bases not matched to a gene. CDR3 sequence: CASSRRQGGREKLFF. The DNA for the CDR3 is TGCGCCAGCAGCCGAAGACAGGGGGGGCGTGAAAAACTGTTTTTT.

This clonotype showed up many times. The CDR3 spells CASRLNPRGTPLAAELFF. The CDR3 nucleotides are TGTGCCAGCAGATTGAATCCCCGGGGGACACCCTTGGCCGCGGAGCTGTTTTTT. V usage is TRBV5-5 and J usage is TRBJ2-2; possibly TRBD1 or TRBD2 for D (6 bases each). Germline V gives CDR1 SGHKS, CDR2 YYEKEE (reference sequence). The CDR3 spans 18 residues. V was trimmed by 5 bases and J by 10 bases, leaving 30 bases between them.

J is TRBJ1-2 and V is TRBV5-1, with TRBD1 identical over 8 bases. V lost 4 bases, J lost 4 bases, and 9 bases stayed unmatched. Germline V gene lookup returns CDR1 SGHRS and CDR2 YFSETQ. The CDR3 consists of 15 residues. CDR3 region: CASSPSTGVVYGYTF. Written as DNA, the CDR3 is TGCGCCAGCAGCCCCTCGACAGGGGTTGTCTATGGCTACACCTTC. Combining the CDR3 with reference TRBV5-1 and TRBJ1-2 gives the whole variable domain KAGVTQTPRYLIKTRGQQVTLSCSPISGHRSVSWYQQTPGQGLQFLFEYFSETQRNKGNFPGRFSGRQFSNSRSEMNVSTLELGDSALYLCASSPSTGVVYGYTFGSGTRLTVV.

This clonotype has ten or more counts. The rearrangement uses TRBV7-9 and TRBJ2-7, with 8 nucleotides matching TRBD2. Germline CDR1 reads SEHNR; CDR2 reads FQNEAQ (reference sequence). The CDR3 has 15 amino acids. The V gene end was trimmed by 1 base and the J gene end by 1 base; junction bases not matched to a gene: 3. The CDR3 DNA is TGTGCCAGCAGCTTAGGCGGGGGGTCTTCCTACGAGCAGTACTTC. Residues: CASSLGGGSSYEQYF.

This clonotype has at least ten counts. This chain joins TRBV6-5 and TRBJ1-2; D perhaps matches TRBD1 (6 bases). V was cut by 0 bases and J by 2 bases, with 16 bases left in between. This CDR3 contains 17 residues. CDR1 and CDR2 from the germline V gene are MNHEY and SVGAGI. CDR3 in amino acids: CASSYSLTRGVNYGYTF. The CDR3 nucleotides are TGTGCCAGCAGTTACTCCCTCACCAGGGGAGTCAACTATGGCTACACCTTC.

The table lists this clonotype with many counts. The V and J genes are TRBV3-1 and TRBJ1-2; 8 nucleotides line up with TRBD1. The CDR3 length is 15 residues. Germline values: CDR1 LGHDT, CDR2 YNNKEL (reference sequence). The junction had 5 bases not matched to a gene; V was cut back by 1 base and J by 4 bases. CDR3 protein: CASSQGQGPSYGYTF. CDR3 DNA: TGTGCCAGCAGCCAAGGACAGGGGCCTTCCTATGGCTACACCTTC.

This clonotype was seen ten or more times. The chain carries TRBV28 and TRBJ1-3; D call uncertain. This CDR3 is built from 15 residues. V lost 3 bases and J 1 base, leaving 10 bases between the germline ends. Germline V lookup: CDR1 MDHEN, CDR2 SYDVKM. CDR3 in DNA: TGTGCCAGCAGTTTGTTTCGGAGATCTGGAAACACCATATATTTT. Amino acids: CASSLFRRSGNTIYF.

This clonotype was found a few times. CDR3 coding DNA: TGTGCCAGCAGCTTAGCACGACTGGACAATGAGCAGTTCTTC. It encodes CASSLARLDNEQFF. V is TRBV7-9 and J is TRBJ2-1; no definite D call. The CDR3 runs 14 residues. Trimming took off 0 bases at V and 5 bases at J, with 8 bases between the two ends. The germline V gene has CDR1 SEHNR and CDR2 FQNEAQ (reference sequence).

This clonotype was seen repeatedly, ten times or more. At one of its ends the junction is not consistent with the germline gene, which may arise from a read error. The chain couples TRBV10-2 to TRBJ1-4; D remains unclear. This CDR3 is built from 17 residues. CDR1 WSHSY and CDR2 SAAADI come from the germline V gene. The CDR3 protein is CASTEASRAETNEKLFF. CDR3 DNA: TGCGCCAGCACTGAGGCTTCGAGGGCCGAGACTAATGAAAAACTGTTTTTT.

This clonotype was found many times. V usage is TRBV12-3 or TRBV12-4 and J usage is TRBJ2-7; tentatively, D is TRBD1 (6 bases). V lost 3 bases to trimming and J lost 5 bases, with 14 bases between them. This CDR3 spans 14 amino acids. Here the CDR3 DNA reads TGTGCCAGCAGTTTGCTCCAGGGGCTCCACGAGCAGTACTTC. It yields the protein CASSLLQGLHEQYF.

This clonotype has a count of ten or more. This chain joins TRBV7-3 and TRBJ2-3; D possibly matches TRBD1 or TRBD2 (5 bases each). V was clipped by 4 bases and J by 1 base, with 6 bases between them. Per germline, CDR1 SGHTA and CDR2 FQGTGA. The CDR3 sequence is 13 residues long. DNA for the CDR3: TGTGCCAGCAGCTGGGACCGCACAGATACGCAGTATTTT. This encodes CASSWDRTDTQYF.

This clonotype was detected ten times or more. The V gene is TRBV28, the J gene TRBJ2-7; no clear D. V was pared by 6 bases and J by 0 bases, with 9 bases between. Germline assignment: CDR1 MDHEN and CDR2 SYDVKM. This CDR3 has 13 residues. The CDR3 is CASSPSISYEQYF. CDR3 DNA sequence: TGTGCCAGCAGCCCGTCCATCTCCTACGAGCAGTACTTC.

The chain employs TRBV20-1 and TRBJ2-3, with D hard to call. Per germline, CDR1 DFQATT and CDR2 SNEGSKA (reference sequence). This CDR3 has 14 amino acids. Trimming stripped 3 bases from V and 0 bases from J, with 10 bases between. Here the CDR3 DNA reads TGCAGTGCTAGCTTCGGTTCTAGCACAGATACGCAGTATTTT. It codes for CSASFGSSTDTQYF.

This clonotype has ten or more counts. The junction differs from germline at one of its ends, possibly a read error. The chain links TRBV7-9 to TRBJ1-1; 8 bases are a match to TRBD1. Germline V gene data show CDR1 as SEHNR and CDR2 as FQNEAQ (reference sequence). The CDR3 has 14 residues. Written as DNA, the CDR3 is TGTGCCAGCACCAGGGGGCCGCCGAACACTCAAGCTTTCTTT. As protein: CASTRGPPNTQAFF.

Ten or more counts support this clonotype. V and J are TRBV7-2 and TRBJ2-2; weak D call: TRBD2 (6 bases). Trimming stripped 3 bases from V and 6 bases from J, with 14 bases between. The CDR3 covers 15 residues. Germline CDR1 SGHTA, CDR2 FQGNSA. The CDR3 nucleotides read TGTGCCAGCAGCTTCGGGGGAAGGGTGGCCGGGGAGCTGTTTTTT. This codes for CASSFGGRVAGELFF.

This clonotype was counted only a few times. V gene TRBV7-9 combines with J gene TRBJ2-7; 9 nucleotides align to TRBD1. From germline, CDR1 is SEHNR and CDR2 FQNEAQ (reference sequence). Trimming cost V 4 bases and J 3 bases; bases outside gene matches: 7. The CDR3 covers 15 residues. The CDR3 bases are TGTGCCAGCAGCTCCAGGGACAGGGATCTCTACGAGCAGTACTTC. Translation gives CASSSRDRDLYEQYF. Filled out from reference TRBV7-9 and TRBJ2-7, the complete variable domain reads DTGVSQNPRHKITKRGQNVTFRCDPISEHNRLYWYRQTLGQGPEFLTYFQNEAQLEKSRLLSDRFSAERPKGSFSTLEIQRTEQGDSAMYLCASSSRDRDLYEQYFGPGTRLTVT.

This clonotype was counted ten times or more. The V gene is TRBV7-8, the J gene TRBJ2-7; no definite D call. Trimming took off 4 bases at V and 0 bases at J, with 7 bases between the two ends. CDR3 size: 13 residues. The germline CDR1 and CDR2 sequences are SGHVS and FQNEAQ. Here the CDR3 DNA reads TGTGCCAGCAGCTCCCGGACCTCCTACGAGCAGTACTTC. Its translation is CASSSRTSYEQYF.

This clonotype was detected ten times or more. The J gene is TRBJ2-6, the V gene TRBV6-1; 8 positions agree with TRBD1. Trimming cost V 9 bases and J 0 bases; bases outside gene matches: 7. This CDR3 contains 16 residues. Germline V gene lookup returns CDR1 MNHNS and CDR2 SASEGT. CDR3 nucleotides: TGTGCCAGTGGGGACAGGTTCTACTCTGGGGCCAACGTCCTGACTTTC. Translated, it gives CASGDRFYSGANVLTF.

In regard to this clonotype: Being one base from a much bigger clone, this may be a read error. V and J are TRBV21-1 and TRBJ2-3. TRBV21-1 is assigned pseudogene status. The CDR3 length is 16 residues. CDR3 in amino acids: CASSNSRLSSTDTQYF. Written as DNA, the CDR3 is TGTGCCAGCAGCAACAGTCGACTTTCTAGCACAGATACGCAGTATTTT.

This clonotype was detected many times. The chain is built from TRBV4-2 and TRBJ1-1; D gene unclear. The CDR3 consists of 15 residues. V lost 3 bases to trimming and J lost 3 bases, with 14 bases between them. Germline V gene lookup returns CDR1 LGHNA and CDR2 YNFKEQ. The CDR3: CASSQGEERYTEAFF. Here the CDR3 DNA reads TGTGCCAGCAGCCAGGGAGAGGAAAGGTACACTGAAGCTTTCTTT.